The T cell receptor (beta chain) described here comes from a study of regulatory T cells in long-lasting Graves disease. This sample's time point: newly diagnosed GD, antithyroid drugs for less than 3 months. Isolated PBMC RNA provided the starting material for the TCR library. In this sample, this clonotype turned up many times. Libraries of TCR beta came from iRepertoire HTBI primers plus Arm-PCR of CDR3 regions. Using its own MiXCR run on the multiplex PCR reads, TCRdb lists one record per CDR3 protein. Of approximately 360,000 distinct CDR3 sequences listed, 10% to 15% are singletons. The CDR3 is made up of 13 amino acids. CDR1 and CDR2 (germline): SGHAT, FQDESV (reference sequence). J was trimmed by 9 bases and V by 7 bases; bases with no gene match: 6. These data are also associated with another study on T cells in Graves' hyperthyroidism and ophthalmopathy. Per that paper: Newly diagnosed hyperthyroidism, duration under 2 months, in patients aged 18 to 65. When the TCR CDR3 underwent first-round RT-PCR, the HTBI primer set was used.

The sample was peripheral blood mononuclear cells (PBMCs), taken at new diagnosis, from a patient treated with antithyroid drugs. The gene calls are TRBV11-1 and TRBJ2-1, with 10 bases matching TRBD2. This sequence was found in a woman under 30 with Graves disease. CDR3 in DNA: TGTGCCAGCAAGGGACTAGCGCTGTCTGAGCAGTTCTTC. Residues: CASKGLALSEQFF.